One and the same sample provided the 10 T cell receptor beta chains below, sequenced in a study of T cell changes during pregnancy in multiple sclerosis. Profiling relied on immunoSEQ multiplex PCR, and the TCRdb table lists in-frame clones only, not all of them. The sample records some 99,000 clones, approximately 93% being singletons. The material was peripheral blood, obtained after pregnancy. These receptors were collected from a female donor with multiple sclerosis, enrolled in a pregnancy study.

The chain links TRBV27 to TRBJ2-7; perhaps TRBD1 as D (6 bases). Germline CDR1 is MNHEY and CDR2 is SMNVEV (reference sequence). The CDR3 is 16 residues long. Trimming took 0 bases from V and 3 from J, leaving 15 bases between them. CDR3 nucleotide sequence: TGTGCCAGCAGTTTATCATCAGGGGCTGCCTTCTACGAGCAGTACTTC. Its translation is CASSLSSGAAFYEQYF.

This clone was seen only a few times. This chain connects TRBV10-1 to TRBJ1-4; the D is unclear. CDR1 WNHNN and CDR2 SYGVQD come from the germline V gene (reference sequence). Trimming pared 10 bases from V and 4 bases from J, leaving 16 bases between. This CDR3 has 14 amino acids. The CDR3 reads CATPRCEGNEKLFF. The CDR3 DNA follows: TGCGCCACCCCCCGGTGTGAGGGTAATGAAAAACTGTTTTTT.

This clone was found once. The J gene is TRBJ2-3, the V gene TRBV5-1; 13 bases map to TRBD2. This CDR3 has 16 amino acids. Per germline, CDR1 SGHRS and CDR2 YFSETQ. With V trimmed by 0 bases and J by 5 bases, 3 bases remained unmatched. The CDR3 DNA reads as TGCGCCAGCAGCTTGGGACTAGCGGGAGGAATAGATACGCAGTATTTT. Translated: CASSLGLAGGIDTQYF.

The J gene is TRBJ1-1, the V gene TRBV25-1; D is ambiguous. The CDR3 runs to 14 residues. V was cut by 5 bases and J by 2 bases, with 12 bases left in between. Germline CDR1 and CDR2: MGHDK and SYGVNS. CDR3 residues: CASSPRAGNTEAFF. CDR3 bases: TGTGCCAGCAGTCCGCGGGCCGGAAACACTGAAGCTTTCTTT.

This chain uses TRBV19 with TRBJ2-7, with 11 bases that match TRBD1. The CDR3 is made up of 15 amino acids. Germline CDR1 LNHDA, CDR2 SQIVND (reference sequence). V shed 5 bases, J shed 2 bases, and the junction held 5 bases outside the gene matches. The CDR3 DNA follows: TGTGCCAGTAGTTGGACGGGACAGGGGGCCTACGAGCAGTACTTC. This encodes CASSWTGQGAYEQYF.

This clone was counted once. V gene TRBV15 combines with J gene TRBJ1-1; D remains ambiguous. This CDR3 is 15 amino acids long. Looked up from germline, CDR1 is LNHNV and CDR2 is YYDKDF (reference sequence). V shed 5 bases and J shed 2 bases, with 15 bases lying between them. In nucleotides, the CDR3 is TGTGCCACCAGCCCCCAGCGGCAGATAAACACTGAAGCTTTCTTT. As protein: CATSPQRQINTEAFF.

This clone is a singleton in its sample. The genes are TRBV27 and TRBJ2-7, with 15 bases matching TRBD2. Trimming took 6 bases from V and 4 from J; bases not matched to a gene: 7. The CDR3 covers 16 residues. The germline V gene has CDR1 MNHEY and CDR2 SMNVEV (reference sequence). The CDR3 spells CASSRIGTSGRYEQYF. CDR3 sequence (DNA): TGTGCCAGCAGCCGAATTGGGACTAGCGGGAGGTACGAGCAGTACTTC.

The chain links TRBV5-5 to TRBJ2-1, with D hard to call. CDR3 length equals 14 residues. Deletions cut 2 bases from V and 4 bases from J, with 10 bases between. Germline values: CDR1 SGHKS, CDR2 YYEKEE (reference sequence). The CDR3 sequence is CASSFMGDYNEQFF. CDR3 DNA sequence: TGTGCCAGCAGCTTTATGGGCGATTACAATGAGCAGTTCTTC.

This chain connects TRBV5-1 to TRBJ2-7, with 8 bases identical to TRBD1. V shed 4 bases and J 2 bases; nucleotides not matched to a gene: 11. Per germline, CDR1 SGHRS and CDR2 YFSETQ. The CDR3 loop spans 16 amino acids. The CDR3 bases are TGCGCCAGCAGCCCCAGTGCGACAGGGGATCCCTACGAGCAGTACTTC. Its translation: CASSPSATGDPYEQYF. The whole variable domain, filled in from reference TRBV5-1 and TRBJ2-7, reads KAGVTQTPRYLIKTRGQQVTLSCSPISGHRSVSWYQQTPGQGLQFLFEYFSETQRNKGNFPGRFSGRQFSNSRSEMNVSTLELGDSALYLCASSPSATGDPYEQYFGPGTRLTVT.

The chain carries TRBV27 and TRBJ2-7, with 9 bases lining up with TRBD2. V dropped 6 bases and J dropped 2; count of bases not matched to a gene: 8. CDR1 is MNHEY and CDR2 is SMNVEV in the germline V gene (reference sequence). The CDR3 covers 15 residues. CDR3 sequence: CASSPLAGLPYEQYF. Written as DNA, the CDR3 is TGTGCCAGCAGCCCCCTAGCGGGACTACCCTACGAGCAGTACTTC.